The clone carrying this T cell receptor beta chain was counted between two and nine times. What it binds is not known. The source of the sample is a study of T cells after yellow fever vaccination. Overall study findings and caveats: Few clonotypes appeared in both CD4 and CD8 compartments. Peaking faster, on day 5 versus 15, the secondary response was nonetheless weaker.

Trimming pared 3 bases from V and 6 bases from J, leaving 6 bases between. This CDR3 is built from 11 residues. The germline gives CDR1 DFQATT, CDR2 SNEGSKA (reference sequence). Researchers made TCR cDNA using 5'RACE template switching, and this step added a universal primer site and UMIs. TCRdb reprocessed the 5' RACE reads with MiXCR, giving one entry per CDR3 protein. The repertoire holds some 120,000 distinct CDR3 sequences, with approximately 14% as singletons. This TCR was recovered from a man aged 18 to 35 who received the YFV17D yellow fever vaccine. This sequence joins TRBV20-1 and TRBJ2-1; D possibly matches TRBD1 or TRBD2 (5 bases each). The material sequenced was CD8+ T cells sorted from PBMCs, taken 5 days after the yellow fever booster vaccination. The DNA for the CDR3 is TGCAGTGCTAGGAGGGGCAATGAGCAGTTCTTC. Protein: CSARRGNEQFF.